This is a list of T cell receptor beta chains from one sample in a study of OX40 agonist ivuxolimab in advanced cancers. TCRdb's copy holds only in-frame clones and misses some; the assay was immunoSEQ multiplex PCR. This table has tens of thousands of clones, roughly 84% appearing once. Sequenced here: CD4+ or CD8+ T cells sorted from blood, sampled in a trial of the OX40 agonist ivuxolimab. These receptors were taken from an adult with an advanced solid tumor such as melanoma, head and neck, liver or kidney cancer. CDR3s include the opening cysteine and the closing phenylalanine or tryptophan. D genes are given only for firm matches. Rows give clone size only sometimes, using once, few, many, or a class for an expanded clone.

abundance: -; d_gene: -; j_gene: TRBJ2-4; v_gene: TRBV7-8; CDR3nt: TGTGCCAGCAGCCCCCGGGGGACCAAAAACATTCAGTACTTC; CDR3aa: CASSPRGTKNIQYF
abundance: -; d_gene: TRBD2; j_gene: TRBJ2-2; v_gene: TRBV19; CDR3nt: TGTGCCAGTAGTCCGTGGGGACTAGCGGGAGTCACCGGGGAGCTGTTTTTT; CDR3aa: CASSPWGLAGVTGELFF
abundance: -; d_gene: -; j_gene: TRBJ2-3; v_gene: TRBV5-1; CDR3nt: TGCGCCAGCGGGAATAGCGGCACAGATACGCAGTATTTT; CDR3aa: CASGNSGTDTQYF
abundance: -; d_gene: -; j_gene: TRBJ2-7; v_gene: TRBV19; CDR3nt: TGTGCCAGTAGTTTAGAAGGCGGCTACGAGCAGTACTTC; CDR3aa: CASSLEGGYEQYF
abundance: -; d_gene: TRBD2; j_gene: TRBJ2-3; v_gene: TRBV5-1; CDR3nt: TGCGCCAGCAGGATCCCCGTCCTAGCGGGGGGCTCCGTGGATACGCAGTATTTT; CDR3aa: CASRIPVLAGGSVDTQYF
abundance: -; d_gene: -; j_gene: TRBJ2-7; v_gene: TRBV9; CDR3nt: TGTGCCAGCAGCCCCACGGTAAACTACGAGCAGTACTTC; CDR3aa: CASSPTVNYEQYF
abundance: once; d_gene: -; j_gene: TRBJ1-3; v_gene: TRBV6-6; CDR3nt: TGTGCCAGCAGTTACGGGGGTAACTCTGCTGGAAACACCATATATTTT; CDR3aa: CASSYGGNSAGNTIYF
abundance: -; d_gene: TRBD2; j_gene: TRBJ2-3; v_gene: TRBV9; CDR3nt: TGTGCCAGCAGCGTTGGCGGGGGACTGAATACGCAGTATTTT; CDR3aa: CASSVGGGLNTQYF
abundance: -; d_gene: TRBD2; j_gene: TRBJ2-1; v_gene: TRBV7-2; CDR3nt: TGTGCCAGCAGTTTACCGGGACTAGCACCCTACAATGAGCAGTTCTTC; CDR3aa: CASSLPGLAPYNEQFF
abundance: -; d_gene: -; j_gene: TRBJ1-2; v_gene: TRBV29-1; CDR3nt: TGCAGCGTTGAAGAAAGGGGCGCCCCTAACTATGGCTACACCTTC; CDR3aa: CSVEERGAPNYGYTF
abundance: -; d_gene: -; j_gene: TRBJ1-5; v_gene: TRBV28; CDR3nt: TGTGCCAGCGTGGCACCTTATCAGCCCCAGCATTTT; CDR3aa: CASVAPYQPQHF
abundance: -; d_gene: -; j_gene: TRBJ2-7; v_gene: TRBV15; CDR3nt: TGTGCCACCAGCAGAGGGTCGAGAGGGAGCTCCTACGAGCAGTACTTC; CDR3aa: CATSRGSRGSSYEQYF
abundance: -; d_gene: -; j_gene: TRBJ1-2; v_gene: TRBV5-1; CDR3nt: TGCGCCAGCAGCTTGGGACAGAACTATGGCTACACCTTC; CDR3aa: CASSLGQNYGYTF
abundance: -; d_gene: -; j_gene: TRBJ1-1; v_gene: TRBV9; CDR3nt: TGTGCCAGCAGCGCGGGACACATGAACACTGAAGCTTTCTTT; CDR3aa: CASSAGHMNTEAFF
abundance: -; d_gene: TRBD2; j_gene: TRBJ2-1; v_gene: TRBV19; CDR3nt: TGTGCCAGCCGAAAGCGGGAAGGGTTCAATGAGCAGTTCTTC; CDR3aa: CASRKREGFNEQFF
abundance: -; d_gene: TRBD2; j_gene: TRBJ2-1; v_gene: TRBV4-1; CDR3nt: TGCGCCAGCAGCGGTGGGACTAGCGCCAACAATGAGCAGTTCTTC; CDR3aa: CASSGGTSANNEQFF
abundance: -; d_gene: -; j_gene: TRBJ1-2; v_gene: TRBV6-5; CDR3nt: TGTGCCAGTATTCCGGGCCACAACTATGGCTACACCTTC; CDR3aa: CASIPGHNYGYTF
abundance: -; d_gene: -; j_gene: TRBJ1-6; v_gene: TRBV5-1; CDR3nt: TGCGCCAGCAGTCTACGGGCTCTCGGGAATTCACCCCTCCACTTT; CDR3aa: CASSLRALGNSPLHF
abundance: -; d_gene: -; j_gene: TRBJ1-5; v_gene: TRBV28; CDR3nt: TGTGCCAGCAGTTTAATGGGGGAGGGCAATCAGCCCCAGCATTTT; CDR3aa: CASSLMGEGNQPQHF
abundance: -; d_gene: -; j_gene: TRBJ1-3; v_gene: TRBV2; CDR3nt: TGTGCCAGCAGTGAAAGCAGGGTCCCTGGAAACACCATATATTTT; CDR3aa: CASSESRVPGNTIYF
abundance: -; d_gene: -; j_gene: TRBJ2-7; v_gene: TRBV30; CDR3nt: TGTGCCTGGAGGTACCCTTGGAACGAGCAGTACTTC; CDR3aa: CAWRYPWNEQYF
abundance: -; d_gene: TRBD2; j_gene: TRBJ2-5; v_gene: TRBV2; CDR3nt: TGTGCCACCTCGGGACTAGCGGGAAGGGCCGCAGAGACCCAGTACTTC; CDR3aa: CATSGLAGRAAETQYF
abundance: -; d_gene: -; j_gene: TRBJ2-1; v_gene: TRBV5-1; CDR3nt: TGCGCCAGCAGCCGGTGGCTAGCGACCTACAATGAGCAGTTCTTC; CDR3aa: CASSRWLATYNEQFF
abundance: -; d_gene: -; j_gene: TRBJ1-6; v_gene: TRBV30; CDR3nt: TGTGCCTGGAGTTCCCGGGGCGGCTATAATTCACCCCTCCACTTT; CDR3aa: CAWSSRGGYNSPLHF
abundance: -; d_gene: -; j_gene: TRBJ1-4; v_gene: TRBV28; CDR3nt: TGTGCCACCGGACAGTACGGCGGGCTAAATGAAAAACTGTTTTTT; CDR3aa: CATGQYGGLNEKLFF
abundance: -; d_gene: -; j_gene: TRBJ2-2; v_gene: TRBV15; CDR3nt: TGTGCCACCAGCAGAGATGTGAGGGTTTCAGGGGAGCTGTTTTTT; CDR3aa: CATSRDVRVSGELFF
abundance: -; d_gene: TRBD1; j_gene: TRBJ2-7; v_gene: TRBV18; CDR3nt: TGTGCCAGCTCCTCCGGGACAGCCACCTACGAGCAGTACTTC; CDR3aa: CASSSGTATYEQYF
abundance: -; d_gene: -; j_gene: TRBJ2-3; v_gene: TRBV9; CDR3nt: TGTGCCAGCAGTTGGGAGCCCCCAGATACGCAGTATTTT; CDR3aa: CASSWEPPDTQYF
abundance: -; d_gene: TRBD2; j_gene: TRBJ2-2; v_gene: TRBV19; CDR3nt: TGTGCCAGTAGTCTGATGACTAGCTCCGGGGAGCTGTTTTTT; CDR3aa: CASSLMTSSGELFF
abundance: once; d_gene: -; j_gene: TRBJ1-2; v_gene: TRBV28; CDR3nt: TGTGCCAGCAGTTACCCAAACGGGGATGGCTACACCTTC; CDR3aa: CASSYPNGDGYTF
abundance: -; d_gene: -; j_gene: TRBJ1-2; v_gene: TRBV18; CDR3nt: TGTGCCAGCTCACCTAAGGGTCCCGAGGGTGGCTACACCTTC; CDR3aa: CASSPKGPEGGYTF
abundance: few; d_gene: -; j_gene: TRBJ2-1; v_gene: TRBV7-6; CDR3nt: TGTGCCAGCAGCTTAGTCTACTCCAAGGACAATGAGCAGTTCTTC; CDR3aa: CASSLVYSKDNEQFF
abundance: once; d_gene: TRBD2; j_gene: TRBJ2-1; v_gene: TRBV7-9; CDR3nt: TGTGCCAGCAGCCCGATGGTAGCGGGAAATACCTCCTACAATGAGCAGTTCTTC; CDR3aa: CASSPMVAGNTSYNEQFF
abundance: -; d_gene: -; j_gene: TRBJ1-5; v_gene: TRBV18; CDR3nt: TGTGCCAGCTCATCAAGGCGAGGGGAAAGTCAGCCCCAGCATTTT; CDR3aa: CASSSRRGESQPQHF
abundance: -; d_gene: -; j_gene: TRBJ1-6; v_gene: TRBV7-2; CDR3nt: TGTGCCAGCAGCCCACAGACTAATTCACCCCTCCACTTT; CDR3aa: CASSPQTNSPLHF
abundance: -; d_gene: -; j_gene: TRBJ1-5; v_gene: TRBV10-2; CDR3nt: TGCGCCAGCAGTGAGGCGGGGGACCGTCAGCCCCAGCATTTT; CDR3aa: CASSEAGDRQPQHF
abundance: -; d_gene: -; j_gene: TRBJ2-5; v_gene: TRBV18; CDR3nt: TGTGCCAGCTCAGCTACAACTCAAGAGACCCAGTACTTC; CDR3aa: CASSATTQETQYF
abundance: few; d_gene: -; j_gene: TRBJ1-1; v_gene: TRBV6-1; CDR3nt: TGTGCCAGCAGCTATTCACAGGGAAACACTGAAGCTTTCTTT; CDR3aa: CASSYSQGNTEAFF
abundance: -; d_gene: -; j_gene: TRBJ1-1; v_gene: TRBV6-6; CDR3nt: TGTGCCAGCAACCCCAGAGGGAACACTGAAGCTTTCTTT; CDR3aa: CASNPRGNTEAFF
abundance: -; d_gene: -; j_gene: TRBJ1-3; v_gene: TRBV27; CDR3nt: TGTGCCAGCAGACCTCGTGGGGGGGCAAGTGGAAACACCATATATTTT; CDR3aa: CASRPRGGASGNTIYF
abundance: -; d_gene: -; j_gene: TRBJ1-1; v_gene: TRBV13; CDR3nt: TGTGCCAGCAGCTTAGCTGGGAACACTGAAGCTTTCTTT; CDR3aa: CASSLAGNTEAFF
abundance: -; d_gene: -; j_gene: TRBJ1-3; v_gene: TRBV5-5; CDR3nt: TGTGCCAGCAGCACGGTCCAGGCGTCCGGAAACACCATATATTTT; CDR3aa: CASSTVQASGNTIYF
abundance: once; d_gene: TRBD2; j_gene: TRBJ2-1; v_gene: TRBV15; CDR3nt: TGTGCCACCAGCAGAGGCGGGAGCTCCTACAATGAGCAGTTCTTC; CDR3aa: CATSRGGSSYNEQFF
abundance: -; d_gene: -; j_gene: TRBJ1-5; v_gene: TRBV6-6; CDR3nt: TGTGCCAGCAGTTTGGAGTTTAGCAATCAGCCCCAGCATTTT; CDR3aa: CASSLEFSNQPQHF
abundance: once; d_gene: -; j_gene: TRBJ2-3; v_gene: TRBV5-1; CDR3nt: TGCGCCAGCACCTCGGGAAGAGATACGCAGTATTTT; CDR3aa: CASTSGRDTQYF
abundance: -; d_gene: TRBD1; j_gene: TRBJ2-7; v_gene: TRBV9; CDR3nt: TGTGCCAGCAGCGTAGCGACAGGGAAAGCCTACGAGCAGTACTTC; CDR3aa: CASSVATGKAYEQYF
abundance: -; d_gene: -; j_gene: TRBJ2-7; v_gene: TRBV9; CDR3nt: TGTGCCAGCAGCCCGGGTCGCTACGAGCAGTACTTC; CDR3aa: CASSPGRYEQYF
abundance: -; d_gene: -; j_gene: TRBJ1-1; v_gene: TRBV5-5; CDR3nt: TGTGCCAGCGGCTTCCTGGGGAGCACTGAAGCTTTCTTT; CDR3aa: CASGFLGSTEAFF
abundance: -; d_gene: TRBD2; j_gene: TRBJ2-1; v_gene: TRBV5-5; CDR3nt: TGTGCCAGCAGCTTGTCTGCGGGAGGCTACAATGAGCAGTTCTTC; CDR3aa: CASSLSAGGYNEQFF
abundance: -; d_gene: TRBD1; j_gene: TRBJ1-4; v_gene: TRBV15; CDR3nt: TGTGCCACCAGCAGACACCGGGACAGGGGTTTATGGTCTAATGAAAAACTGTTTTTT; CDR3aa: CATSRHRDRGLWSNEKLFF
abundance: -; d_gene: -; j_gene: TRBJ1-1; v_gene: TRBV7-8; CDR3nt: TGTGCCAGCAGCTTAGGGTCGGGGGGCACTGAAGCTTTCTTT; CDR3aa: CASSLGSGGTEAFF
abundance: -; d_gene: -; j_gene: TRBJ1-1; v_gene: TRBV11-2; CDR3nt: TGTGCCAGCAGCTTAGCGGCAGGGAGCGCTGAAGCTTTCTTT; CDR3aa: CASSLAAGSAEAFF
abundance: once; d_gene: -; j_gene: TRBJ2-4; v_gene: TRBV19; CDR3nt: TGTGCCAGTAGTATAGGTGCAGAGTATACGGCCAAAAACATTCAGTACTTC; CDR3aa: CASSIGAEYTAKNIQYF
abundance: -; d_gene: -; j_gene: TRBJ1-1; v_gene: TRBV6-6; CDR3nt: TGTGCCAGCAGTTACTCATCCGCGGGGAGAGCTTTCTTT; CDR3aa: CASSYSSAGRAFF